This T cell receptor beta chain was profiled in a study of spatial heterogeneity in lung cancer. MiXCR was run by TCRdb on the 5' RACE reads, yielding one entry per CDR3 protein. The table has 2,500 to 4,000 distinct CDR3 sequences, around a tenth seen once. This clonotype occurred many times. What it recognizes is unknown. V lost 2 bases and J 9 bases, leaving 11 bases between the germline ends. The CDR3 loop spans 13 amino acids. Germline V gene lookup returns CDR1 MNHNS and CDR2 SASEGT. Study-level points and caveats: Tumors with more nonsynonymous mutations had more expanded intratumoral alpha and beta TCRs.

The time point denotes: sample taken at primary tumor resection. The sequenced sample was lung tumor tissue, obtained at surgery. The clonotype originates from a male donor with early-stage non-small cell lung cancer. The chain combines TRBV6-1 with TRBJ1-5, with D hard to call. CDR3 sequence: CASSENGRSPQHF. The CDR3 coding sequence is TGTGCCAGCAGTGAAAATGGTAGGTCGCCCCAGCATTTT.